Given below is one TCR beta chain in context. These data belong to a study of OX40 agonist ivuxolimab in advanced cancers. Profiling relied on immunoSEQ multiplex PCR, and the TCRdb table lists in-frame clones only, not all of them. The sample contains some 80,000 clones, roughly four fifths of which appear only once. The germline gives CDR1 SGHDN, CDR2 FVKESK. V lost 4 bases, J lost 7 bases, and 26 bases lay in between. The CDR3 runs 19 residues. The clonotype was recovered from an adult with an advanced solid tumor such as melanoma, head and neck, liver or kidney cancer. This chain links TRBV14 with TRBJ1-6, with a tentative D call TRBD1 (5 bases). The sequencing here drew on CD4+ or CD8+ T cells sorted from blood, taken in a trial of the OX40 agonist ivuxolimab. The CDR3 loop is CASSLLSEWGFARNSPLHF. CDR3 sequence (DNA): TGTGCCAGCAGCCTACTATCAGAATGGGGGTTTGCTCGCAATTCACCCCTCCACTTT. Combining the CDR3 with reference TRBV14 and TRBJ1-6 gives the whole variable domain EAGVTQFPSHSVIEKGQTVTLRCDPISGHDNLYWYRRVMGKEIKFLLHFVKESKQDESGMPNNRFLAERTGGTYSTLKVQPAELEDSGVYFCASSLLSEWGFARNSPLHFGNGTRLTVT.